The rows below give T cell receptor beta chains drawn from one sample of a study of blood T cell repertoires in COVID-19. Using immunoSEQ multiplex PCR, the repertoire was profiled, and TCRdb retains in-frame clones only, with some absent. The sample has about 280,000 clones; 75% to 95% are singletons. The sequenced material came from PBMCs or T cells enriched from blood (not recorded which). The receptor set was obtained from a man in his forties who had been exposed to COVID-19. CDR3s include the opening cysteine and the closing phenylalanine or tryptophan. Fields, in order: D gene, V gene, clone size, J gene, CDR3 protein, CDR3 DNA. The D gene is left open where the match is weak. A clone size is listed for some rows: how often the clone was seen (once, few, many), or a class if it is expanded.

-	TRBV7-9	-	TRBJ2-2	CASSLSQATGELFF	TGTGCCAGCAGCTTAAGTCAGGCCACCGGGGAGCTGTTTTTT
-	TRBV2	once	TRBJ1-1	CASTTTGNTEAFF	TGTGCCAGCACCACTACAGGGAACACTGAAGCTTTCTTT
-	TRBV11-2	-	TRBJ2-4	CASSLEEEMVFGRNIQYF	TGTGCCAGCAGCTTAGAGGAGGAAATGGTTTTTGGTAGAAACATTCAGTACTTC
-	TRBV19	-	TRBJ1-2	CASSTPREGVNYGYTF	TGTGCCAGTAGTACCCCTAGGGAGGGGGTTAACTATGGCTACACCTTC
-	TRBV18	-	TRBJ1-2	CASRDRVYGYTF	TGTGCCAGCAGAGACAGAGTGTATGGCTACACCTTC
-	TRBV18	once	TRBJ1-5	CASSPSSGNQPQHF	TGTGCCAGCTCACCTTCGAGCGGCAATCAGCCCCAGCATTTT
-	TRBV4-1	-	TRBJ1-3	CASSRLQGSGNTIYF	TGCGCCAGCAGCCGACTACAGGGCTCTGGAAACACCATATATTTT
-	TRBV5-1	-	TRBJ2-7	CASSFGGNMGAHEQYF	TGCGCCAGCAGCTTTGGGGGTAACATGGGGGCCCACGAGCAGTACTTC
TRBD2	TRBV24-1	-	TRBJ2-1	CATSQAGGPDNEQFF	TGTGCCACCAGTCAAGCGGGAGGGCCGGACAATGAGCAGTTCTTC
TRBD2	TRBV18	once	TRBJ2-1	CASSDKGLADYNEQFF	TGTGCCAGCTCCGACAAGGGACTAGCGGATTACAATGAGCAGTTCTTC
TRBD1	TRBV7-7	-	TRBJ2-2	CASGPGTANTGELFF	TGTGCATCGGGACCGGGGACAGCAAACACCGGGGAGCTGTTTTTT
TRBD1	TRBV6-5	few	TRBJ2-7	CASSSEQGQFYEQYF	TGTGCCAGCAGTAGCGAACAGGGACAGTTCTACGAGCAGTACTTC
-	TRBV30	-	TRBJ1-5	CAWSMGGPSNQPQHF	TGTGCCTGGAGTATGGGAGGCCCTAGCAATCAGCCCCAGCATTTT
TRBD1	TRBV24-1	-	TRBJ1-5	CATRTGSSNQPQHF	TGTGCCACGAGGACAGGGTCGAGCAATCAGCCCCAGCATTTT
-	TRBV13	-	TRBJ2-3	CASNTGSTDTQYF	TGTGCCAGCAACACAGGGAGCACAGATACGCAGTATTTT
-	TRBV6-2/TRBV6-3	-	TRBJ2-7	CASSFLASEAYF	TGTGCCAGCAGTTTCTTAGCATCCGAAGCGTACTTC
-	TRBV3-1/TRBV3-2	few	TRBJ1-1	CASSQDRSGASAAEAFF	TGTGCCAGCAGCCAAGATCGATCGGGAGCCTCGGCCGCTGAAGCTTTCTTT
-	TRBV28	once	TRBJ2-6	CASRQGGGANVLTF	TGTGCCAGCAGGCAGGGGGGTGGGGCCAACGTCCTGACTTTC
TRBD2	TRBV30	-	TRBJ2-7	CAWSRTSGSYEQYF	TGTGCCTGGAGTCGGACTAGCGGGAGTTACGAGCAGTACTTC
TRBD1	TRBV6-1	-	TRBJ1-2	CASSGTGTGVIGYGYTF	TGTGCCAGCAGTGGAACCGGGACAGGGGTAATAGGCTATGGCTACACCTTC
-	TRBV5-4	-	TRBJ2-1	CASSSPLTGWNEQFF	TGTGCCAGCAGCTCACCTCTAACAGGGTGGAATGAGCAGTTCTTC
TRBD1	TRBV19	once	TRBJ1-1	CASSRPFSLSGTGLEAFF	TGTGCCAGTAGTCGGCCTTTCTCTCTATCGGGGACAGGGCTTGAAGCTTTCTTT
-	TRBV5-1	-	TRBJ1-3	CASSLDVWRVSGNTIYF	TGCGCCAGCAGCTTGGATGTGTGGCGGGTCTCTGGAAACACCATATATTTT
-	TRBV7-9	-	TRBJ1-4	CASSLARVMNANEKLFF	TGTGCCAGCAGCTTAGCCCGGGTGATGAACGCTAATGAAAAACTGTTTTTT
TRBD1	TRBV2	-	TRBJ1-1	CANRQGSVEAFF	TGTGCCAATCGACAGGGAAGTGTTGAAGCTTTCTTT
TRBD2	TRBV7-3	-	TRBJ2-1	CASSSSGLAGEQFF	TGTGCCAGCTCCTCTTCGGGACTAGCGGGTGAGCAGTTCTTC
TRBD1	TRBV6-5	-	TRBJ2-1	CASSTGVGEQFF	TGTGCCAGCAGTACAGGGGTTGGTGAGCAGTTCTTC
-	TRBV29-1	once	TRBJ2-7	CSRYEQYF	TGCAGCCGCTACGAGCAGTACTTC
TRBD2	TRBV6-4	-	TRBJ2-1	CASRKEQTSGSTHEQFF	TGTGCCAGCAGGAAGGAACAAACTAGCGGGAGTACCCATGAGCAGTTCTTC
-	TRBV5-1	-	TRBJ2-5	CASSLDLGAQYF	TGCGCCAGCAGCTTGGATTTAGGGGCCCAGTACTTC
-	TRBV19	once	TRBJ1-5	CASSIVGGRGNQPQHF	TGTGCCAGTAGTATAGTCGGGGGGCGCGGCAATCAGCCCCAGCATTTT
-	TRBV15	-	TRBJ1-1	CATSRGRGSTEAFF	TGTGCCACCAGCAGAGGCAGGGGCAGCACTGAAGCTTTCTTT
-	TRBV6-5	-	TRBJ2-1	CASSLTGTLEQFF	TGTGCCAGCAGTTTAACCGGGACACTTGAGCAGTTCTTC
-	TRBV15	-	TRBJ1-5	CATSRDKQVQAAQHF	TGTGCCACCAGCAGAGATAAACAGGTTCAGGCGGCCCAGCATTTT
TRBD1	TRBV29-1	-	TRBJ1-2	CSVNVQGSGYTF	TGCAGCGTTAACGTACAGGGGAGTGGCTACACCTTC